Listed below are T cell receptor beta chains from one sample, sequenced in a study of beta chain features in type 1 diabetes. Sequencing used immunoSEQ multiplex PCR; TCRdb keeps in-frame clones, though not all of them. The table records around 690,000 clones, 12% of them present only once. The specimen was naive CD4+ T cells from blood. The origin of the receptors is a man aged 25 to 40 with type 1 diabetes. Each CDR3 is given with its conserved first and last residue. The D gene is left open where the match is weak. Expanded clones get a size class; other rows say once, few or many, or leave the size out.

D,size,J,V,CDR3,DNA
NA,NA,TRBJ2-4,TRBV27,CASSLYGVRLAKNIQYF,TGTGCCAGCAGTTTATATGGGGTCCGCCTAGCCAAAAACATTCAGTACTTC
NA,few,TRBJ2-5,TRBV18,CASSPQETQYF,TGTGCCAGCTCACCACAAGAGACCCAGTACTTC
NA,NA,TRBJ1-3,TRBV1,CTSSQVSYQPSGNTIYF,TGCACCAGCAGCCAAGTCTCGTACCAACCGTCCGGAAACACCATATATTTT
NA,NA,TRBJ1-2,TRBV6-5,CASSYDPSGIGGYTF,TGTGCCAGCAGTTACGATCCTTCAGGGATAGGTGGCTACACCTTC
NA,NA,TRBJ1-6,TRBV7-2,CASSLVWSEDSPLHF,TGTGCCAGCAGCTTAGTGTGGTCAGAGGATTCACCCCTCCACTTT
NA,NA,TRBJ1-3,TRBV30,CAWSVVGGNTIYF,TGTGCCTGGAGTGTCGTGGGAGGAAACACCATATATTTT
NA,few,TRBJ1-5,TRBV19,CASSIGRGQHF,TGTGCCAGTAGTATAGGCCGGGGACAGCATTTT
NA,NA,TRBJ2-5,TRBV2,CASSAASEQETQYF,TGTGCCAGCAGTGCGGCGTCGGAGCAAGAGACCCAGTACTTC
NA,NA,TRBJ2-3,TRBV7-9,CASSSELWDTDTQYF,TGTGCCAGCAGCTCCGAGTTATGGGACACAGATACGCAGTATTTT
NA,NA,TRBJ2-4,TRBV4-3,CASSQETGLNIQYF,TGCGCCAGCAGCCAAGAGACAGGTCTTAACATTCAGTACTTC
NA,NA,TRBJ1-2,TRBV5-6,CASSLGQNYGYTF,TGTGCCAGCAGCTTGGGGCAGAACTATGGCTACACCTTC
TRBD1,NA,TRBJ1-4,TRBV30,CAWSLGTVGNEKLFF,TGTGCCTGGAGCCTCGGGACAGTAGGAAACGAAAAACTGTTTTTT
NA,few,TRBJ2-5,TRBV6-6,CASSYQQGRETQYF,TGTGCCAGCAGTTACCAGCAGGGTCGAGAGACCCAGTACTTC
TRBD1,NA,TRBJ2-5,TRBV9,CASSASLDRAETQYF,TGTGCCAGCAGCGCTTCTTTGGACAGGGCGGAGACCCAGTACTTC
NA,NA,TRBJ2-7,TRBV30,CAWRTTGTAPYEQYF,TGTGCCTGGAGAACAACCGGGACCGCGCCCTACGAGCAGTACTTC
TRBD2,few,TRBJ2-7,TRBV29-1,CSVVKAYAGDSVYEQYF,TGCAGCGTGGTGAAGGCCTATGCGGGGGATTCTGTCTACGAGCAGTACTTC
NA,NA,TRBJ2-1,TRBV18,CASSPTPGGDEQFF,TGTGCCAGCTCACCAACCCCTGGAGGCGATGAGCAGTTCTTC
NA,NA,TRBJ2-5,TRBV18,CASSPPMGLETQYF,TGTGCCAGCTCACCACCGATGGGGCTGGAGACCCAGTACTTC
TRBD2,NA,TRBJ2-3,TRBV13,CASSLGHSGTSGTDTQYF,TGTGCCAGCAGCTTAGGACACTCCGGGACTAGCGGAACAGATACGCAGTATTTT
NA,few,TRBJ2-7,TRBV7-9,CASSFGGFYEQYF,TGTGCCAGCAGCTTTGGGGGTTTCTACGAGCAGTACTTC
NA,few,TRBJ2-3,TRBV28,CASSSLTRVYTDTQYF,TGTGCCAGCAGTTCTCTGACGAGGGTCTACACAGATACGCAGTATTTT
NA,few,TRBJ2-5,TRBV2,CASSERGETQYF,TGTGCCAGCAGTGAAAGGGGAGAGACCCAGTACTTC
NA,NA,TRBJ2-1,TRBV6-1,CASSEQQYLIYNEQFF,TGTGCCAGCAGTGAACAGCAGTACCTCATCTACAATGAGCAGTTCTTC
TRBD1,NA,TRBJ2-5,TRBV5-1,CASSLTGGSETQYF,TGCGCCAGCAGCTTGACAGGGGGCTCGGAGACCCAGTACTTC
TRBD1,NA,TRBJ2-1,TRBV2,CASRDRDLDNEQFF,TGTGCCAGCAGGGACAGGGACCTCGACAATGAGCAGTTCTTC
NA,NA,TRBJ1-4,TRBV14,CASSATDLATNEKLFF,TGTGCCAGCAGCGCCACTGACCTGGCAACTAATGAAAAACTGTTTTTT
TRBD2,NA,TRBJ2-7,TRBV5-1,CASSPRTSGAYEQYF,TGCGCCAGCAGCCCCCGGACTAGCGGGGCCTACGAGCAGTACTTC
TRBD1,NA,TRBJ1-2,TRBV6-6,CASSYSQGGGYTF,TGTGCCAGCAGTTACTCTCAAGGGGGCGGCTACACCTTC
TRBD1,few,TRBJ1-2,TRBV2,CASRTGDYGYTF,TGTGCCAGCCGGACAGGGGACTATGGCTACACCTTC
NA,NA,TRBJ1-1,TRBV4-2,CASSQDTNTEAFF,TGTGCCAGCAGCCAGGACACAAACACTGAAGCTTTCTTT
NA,few,TRBJ1-1,TRBV19,CASTDRVNTEAFF,TGTGCCAGTACCGACAGAGTGAACACTGAAGCTTTCTTT
TRBD1,NA,TRBJ2-3,TRBV6-4,CASSPTGDGTDTQYF,TGTGCCAGCAGTCCCACAGGGGACGGCACAGATACGCAGTATTTT
NA,few,TRBJ2-3,TRBV11-3,CASSPLLSTDTQYF,TGTGCCAGCAGCCCCTTACTAAGCACAGATACGCAGTATTTT
TRBD1,few,TRBJ2-7,TRBV2,CASSEGDRAYEQYF,TGTGCCAGCAGTGAAGGTGACAGGGCCTACGAGCAGTACTTC
NA,few,TRBJ2-5,TRBV7-2,CASSLVVQGGETQYF,TGTGCCAGCAGCTTAGTGGTACAGGGAGGAGAGACCCAGTACTTC
NA,NA,TRBJ2-7,TRBV5-8,CASIRRGSYEQYF,TGTGCCAGCATCAGAAGAGGGTCCTACGAGCAGTACTTC
TRBD2,NA,TRBJ2-7,TRBV6-5,CASSPPGGAAQYF,TGTGCCAGCAGTCCCCCGGGAGGAGCGGCGCAGTACTTC
TRBD1,NA,TRBJ2-7,TRBV28,CASSTGGETYEQYF,TGTGCCAGCAGTACAGGGGGCGAAACCTACGAGCAGTACTTC
NA,few,TRBJ1-4,TRBV28,CASSDGGAGEKLFF,TGTGCCAGCAGCGATGGGGGGGCAGGGGAAAAACTGTTTTTT
TRBD2,NA,TRBJ2-5,TRBV19,CASSIMTSGGQETQYF,TGTGCCAGTAGTATAATGACTAGCGGGGGCCAAGAGACCCAGTACTTC
NA,NA,TRBJ2-2,TRBV5-1,CASSLGEQGSNTGELFF,TGCGCCAGCAGCTTGGGAGAACAGGGTTCGAACACCGGGGAGCTGTTTTTT
NA,NA,TRBJ2-4,TRBV7-2,CASSLERFENIQYF,TGTGCCAGCAGCTTAGAGAGATTCGAAAACATTCAGTACTTC
TRBD1,few,TRBJ1-2,TRBV4-3,CASSELERTGNYGYTF,TGCGCCAGCAGCGAATTAGAGCGGACAGGGAACTATGGCTACACCTTC
NA,NA,TRBJ2-2,TRBV7-2,CASSLNPGELFF,TGTGCCAGCAGCTTAAATCCCGGGGAGCTGTTTTTT
NA,few,TRBJ1-2,TRBV7-2,CASRTGPYGYTF,TGTGCCAGCAGGACGGGGCCCTATGGCTACACCTTC
NA,NA,TRBJ2-1,TRBV6-1,CASSGSGDSFYNEQFF,TGTGCCAGCAGTGGATCCGGTGATTCCTTCTACAATGAGCAGTTCTTC
NA,few,TRBJ1-6,TRBV6-6,CASNKGQNNNSPLHF,TGTGCCAGCAACAAAGGACAGAACAATAATTCACCCCTCCACTTT
NA,NA,TRBJ1-1,TRBV18,CASSPPSGGQTEAFF,TGTGCCAGCTCACCTCCCAGCGGGGGTCAAACTGAAGCTTTCTTT
NA,few,TRBJ2-7,TRBV6-1,CASRTGGAGSYEQYF,TGTGCCAGCAGAACCGGCGGCGCAGGCTCCTACGAGCAGTACTTC
NA,NA,TRBJ1-1,TRBV5-4,CASSLEPPMNTEAFF,TGTGCCAGCAGCTTGGAACCCCCCATGAACACTGAAGCTTTCTTT
TRBD1,NA,TRBJ2-5,TRBV29-1,CSAEQGAQETQYF,TGCAGCGCAGAACAGGGGGCCCAAGAGACCCAGTACTTC
NA,NA,TRBJ2-3,TRBV25-1,CASTPNRRSTDTQYF,TGTGCCAGCACCCCTAATAGACGCTCCACAGATACGCAGTATTTT
NA,few,TRBJ1-3,TRBV7-2,CASSLAGGAGNTIYF,TGTGCCAGCAGCTTAGCCGGGGGCGCTGGAAACACCATATATTTT
TRBD1,NA,TRBJ1-1,TRBV27,CASSPQGWDTEAFF,TGTGCCAGCAGTCCACAGGGGTGGGACACTGAAGCTTTCTTT
NA,few,TRBJ2-1,TRBV6-5,CASSYLDRDNEQFF,TGTGCCAGCAGTTACTTAGATAGAGACAATGAGCAGTTCTTC